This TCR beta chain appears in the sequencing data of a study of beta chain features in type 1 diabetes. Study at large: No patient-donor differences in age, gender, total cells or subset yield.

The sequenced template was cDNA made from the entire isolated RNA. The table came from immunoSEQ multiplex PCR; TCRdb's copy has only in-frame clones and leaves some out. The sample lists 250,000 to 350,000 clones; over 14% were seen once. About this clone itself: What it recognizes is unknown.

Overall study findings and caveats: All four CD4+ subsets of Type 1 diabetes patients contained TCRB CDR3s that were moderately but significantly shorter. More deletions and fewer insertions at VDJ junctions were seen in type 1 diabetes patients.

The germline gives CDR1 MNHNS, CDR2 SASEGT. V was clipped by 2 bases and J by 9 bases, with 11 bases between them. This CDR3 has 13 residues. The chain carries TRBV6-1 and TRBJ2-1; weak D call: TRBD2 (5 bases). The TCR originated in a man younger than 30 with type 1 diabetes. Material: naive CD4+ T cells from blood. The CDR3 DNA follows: TGTGCCAGCAGTGAAACGGACCTAGCTGAGCAGTTCTTC. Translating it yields CASSETDLAEQFF.